The clone carrying this T cell receptor beta chain was picked up many times. The data are from a study of early T cells in non-severe SARS-CoV-2 infection. Each CDR3 protein gets one entry after TCRdb re-called the 5' RACE reads with MiXCR. The sample has about 77,000 distinct CDR3 sequences, more than 9% seen once. V was clipped by 6 bases and J by 2 bases, with 17 bases between them. From germline, CDR1 is MDHEN and CDR2 SYDVKM. This CDR3 has 15 residues. This TCR came from an adult who was a healthcare worker with PCR-confirmed SARS-CoV-2 infection or an uninfected control (not recorded which). Material: whole blood. The chain uses TRBV28 and TRBJ2-7, with D unclear. The CDR3 sequence: CASSPEWQTAYEQYF. CDR3 DNA: TGTGCCAGCAGCCCCGAGTGGCAAACCGCCTACGAGCAGTACTTC.